The 30 T cell receptor beta chains given below trace back to one sample, sequenced in a study of control samples from healthy donors and cancer patients. Profiled with immunoSEQ multiplex PCR; TCRdb holds only in-frame clones, not every one. The table has roughly 90,000 clones, more than 85% seen once. Sequencing input: blood. The source is a woman in her thirties in good health.

The chain uses TRBV7-9 and TRBJ1-1; maybe TRBD1 (6 bases). The CDR3 extends over 13 amino acids. V was cut by 6 bases and J by 5 bases, with 13 bases left in between. Germline CDR1 is SEHNR and CDR2 is FQNEAQ (reference sequence). As DNA, the CDR3 is TGTGCCAGCAGTCAGGGGTGGGGGACTGAAGCTTTCTTT. As protein: CASSQGWGTEAFF.

The rearrangement uses TRBV6-5 and TRBJ2-1, with 7 bases lining up with TRBD2. CDR1 is MNHEY, CDR2 SVGAGI, per germline. The CDR3 is 15 residues long. Losses at the gene ends were 9 bases for V and 2 bases for J; bases not matched to a gene: 10. CDR3: CASTLMGGAYNEQFF. DNA of the CDR3: TGTGCCAGTACCTTGATGGGAGGGGCCTACAATGAGCAGTTCTTC.

In its sample, this clone was seen once. This chain uses TRBV27 with TRBJ2-7; 8 nucleotides agree with TRBD1. J gave up 1 base and V 6 bases, and 8 bases lay outside the gene matches. The CDR3 is 15 amino acids. The germline CDR1 and CDR2 sequences are MNHEY and SMNVEV (reference sequence). The CDR3 bases are TGTGCCAGCAGCCCCCGACAGGGGCGTTCCTACGAGCAGTACTTC. Translation gives CASSPRQGRSYEQYF.

The CDR3 sequence is CASSPGRRGVGNSPLHF. The CDR3, as DNA: TGTGCCAGCAGCCCGGGTAGGAGGGGGGTCGGTAATTCACCCCTCCACTTT. This chain connects TRBV11-2 to TRBJ1-6, with D tentatively TRBD1 (6 bases). V dropped 5 bases and J dropped 6 bases, with 20 bases sitting between them. Germline V gene data show CDR1 as SGHAT and CDR2 as FQNNGV. The CDR3 spans 17 residues.

This chain links TRBV5-1 with TRBJ1-1; 9 positions agree with TRBD1. The CDR3 totals 14 residues. V shed 1 base, J shed 5 bases, and the junction held 3 bases outside the gene matches. Germline V gives CDR1 SGHRS, CDR2 YFSETQ. In DNA, the CDR3 is TGCGCCAGCAGCTTGCAACAGGGGGCTACTGAAGCTTTCTTT. Translating it yields CASSLQQGATEAFF.

This chain uses TRBV7-9 with TRBJ1-6; D is undetermined. V was shortened by 5 bases and J by 6 bases, with 14 bases between the two germline ends. The V gene's germline CDR1 is SEHNR and CDR2 FQNEAQ (reference sequence). The CDR3 consists of 15 residues. The CDR3 is CASSLDRRPNSPLHF. The CDR3, as DNA: TGTGCCAGCAGCCTCGACCGGCGGCCTAATTCACCCCTCCACTTT.

V usage is TRBV7-2 and J usage is TRBJ1-1, with D unresolved. Germline CDR1 and CDR2: SGHTA and FQGNSA. V lost 2 bases, J lost 0 bases, and 10 bases lay in between. CDR3 length: 15 amino acids. This CDR3 reads CASSLSSQMNTEAFF. The CDR3 DNA reads TGTGCCAGCAGCTTAAGTAGCCAAATGAACACTGAAGCTTTCTTT.

This chain uses TRBV19 with TRBJ1-5; D is unresolved. Germline CDR1 LNHDA, CDR2 SQIVND (reference sequence). The V end lost 1 base, the J end lost 0 bases, and 10 bases lay between the germline ends. CDR3 length: 16 amino acids. The CDR3 here is CASSIGRFYSNQPQHF. The DNA for the CDR3 is TGTGCCAGTAGTATAGGCAGGTTCTATAGCAATCAGCCCCAGCATTTT.

This clone ranks as medium-sized. V and J are TRBV9 and TRBJ2-1; D could derive from TRBD1 or TRBD2 (5 bases each). The V gene's germline CDR1 is SGDLS and CDR2 YYNGEE. The V gene lost 1 base and the J gene lost 9 bases, with 20 bases spanning the gap. The CDR3 loop spans 16 amino acids. CDR3 DNA: TGTGCCAGCAGCGTAAACTTTCAGGGCGCAGAGGGTGAGCAGTTCTTC. Its translation is CASSVNFQGAEGEQFF.

The V gene is TRBV19, the J gene TRBJ2-7; the D gene is possibly TRBD1 (5 bases). Per the germline V gene, CDR1 is LNHDA and CDR2 is SQIVND (reference sequence). V lost 3 bases and J lost 2, with 11 bases in between. CDR3 size: 14 residues. The DNA for the CDR3 is TGTGCCAGTAGTATGACAGCAACCCCCTACGAGCAGTACTTC. Protein: CASSMTATPYEQYF.

The chain joins TRBV30 to TRBJ1-6; D not resolved. The CDR3 runs to 16 residues. The germline V and J ends were trimmed by 0 bases and 7 bases, with 16 bases remaining between them. Germline V gene data show CDR1 as GTSNPN and CDR2 as SVGIG (reference sequence). The CDR3 region is CAWSVLEGAGNSPLHF. CDR3 coding DNA: TGTGCCTGGAGTGTACTAGAGGGCGCCGGGAATTCACCCCTCCACTTT.

This clone was counted once. The V gene is TRBV6-5, the J gene TRBJ2-7; possibly TRBD1 for D (6 bases). Trimming took 6 bases from V and 4 from J, leaving 13 bases between them. The CDR3 runs to 13 residues. The germline gives CDR1 MNHEY, CDR2 SVGAGI. As DNA, the CDR3 is TGTGCCAGCAGCCAAGACAGGAGATACGAGCAGTACTTC. Amino acids: CASSQDRRYEQYF.

The chain has TRBV27 and TRBJ2-3; 9 bases map to TRBD1. Germline-derived CDR1 and CDR2 are MNHEY and SMNVEV (reference sequence). This CDR3 contains 16 residues. V trimming: 8 bases; J trimming: 4 bases; junction bases outside the gene matches: 13. CDR3 coding DNA: TGTGCCAGCGGATCTTCTAAGGGACAGGGCCCAGATACGCAGTATTTT. Protein sequence: CASGSSKGQGPDTQYF.

The chain is built from TRBV4-2 and TRBJ2-3; maybe TRBD2 (5 bases). The CDR3 length is 17 residues. CDR1 is LGHNA, CDR2 YNFKEQ, per germline. The V end was cut by 2 bases, the J end by 3 bases, with 18 bases between. The CDR3 loop reads CASSQSTREVLTDTQYF. CDR3 coding DNA: TGTGCCAGCAGCCAAAGCACTCGGGAAGTCCTAACAGATACGCAGTATTTT.

This clone was detected once. This sequence joins TRBV28 and TRBJ2-1; D tentatively fits TRBD1 or TRBD2 (5 bases each). CDR3 length: 15 residues. Trimming shortened V by 8 bases and J by 0 bases, and 14 bases separated the two germline ends. Germline V gives CDR1 MDHEN, CDR2 SYDVKM. The CDR3 is CASGGVLGSYNEQFF. CDR3 sequence (DNA): TGTGCCAGCGGGGGAGTATTGGGCTCCTACAATGAGCAGTTCTTC.

This chain uses TRBV6-5 with TRBJ1-2, with D perhaps TRBD1 (6 bases). V was pared by 6 bases and J by 1 base, with 12 bases between. Germline V gene lookup returns CDR1 MNHEY and CDR2 SVGAGI. There are 14 residues in the CDR3. The CDR3 nucleotides are TGTGCCAGCAGGCAGACAGGTCTTAACTATGGCTACACCTTC. It is translated as CASRQTGLNYGYTF.

The rearrangement uses TRBV13 and TRBJ2-7; 9 bases are shared with TRBD2. The V gene's germline CDR1 is PRHDT and CDR2 FYEKMQ (reference sequence). CDR3 length: 15 amino acids. The V segment lost 5 bases and the J segment 0 bases; nucleotides outside the gene matches: 5. As DNA, the CDR3 is TGTGCCAGCAGCGAACTAGCGGGTGGCTCCTACGAGCAGTACTTC. Protein: CASSELAGGSYEQYF.

The chain has TRBV9 and TRBJ2-3, with no clear D. This CDR3 has 13 residues. The V end was cut by 0 bases, the J end by 5 bases, with 7 bases between. Germline values: CDR1 SGDLS, CDR2 YYNGEE. CDR3 nucleotide sequence: TGTGCCAGCAGCGTAGAGGTCCGAGATACGCAGTATTTT. Translating gives CASSVEVRDTQYF.

This clone was seen just once. CDR3 protein: CASSPALLATEAFF. CDR3 DNA sequence: TGTGCCAGCAGCCCGGCCCTTCTAGCGACTGAAGCTTTCTTT. This chain joins TRBV11-1 and TRBJ1-1; D uncertain. The germline V gene encodes CDR1 SGHAT and CDR2 FQDESV (reference sequence). Trimming cost V 5 bases and J 5 bases, with 15 bases left between them. The length of the CDR3 is 14 residues.

The V and J genes are TRBV5-4 and TRBJ2-2, with D possibly being TRBD2 (7 bases). This CDR3 contains 17 residues. The V gene's germline CDR1 is SGHNT and CDR2 YYREEE (reference sequence). With 0 bases removed from V and 3 bases from J, the gap between germline ends came to 15 bases. CDR3 coding DNA: TGTGCCAGCAGCTTGGAGGGGGGTAGCGGGTACACCGGGGAGCTGTTTTTT. This codes for CASSLEGGSGYTGELFF.

This clone was observed a single time. V and J are TRBV19 and TRBJ2-1, with 7 bases identical to TRBD1. The CDR3 spans 15 residues. Germline CDR1 reads LNHDA; CDR2 reads SQIVND (reference sequence). Losses at the gene ends were 3 bases for V and 8 bases for J; bases not matched to a gene: 10. The CDR3 DNA follows: TGTGCCAGTAGTATCGGACAGGCCCAGAGGGATGAGCAGTTCTTC. It yields the protein CASSIGQAQRDEQFF. The full variable domain, its missing parts supplied by reference TRBV19 and TRBJ2-1, is DGGITQSPKYLFRKEGQNVTLSCEQNLNHDAMYWYRQDPGQGLRLIYYSQIVNDFQKGDIAEGYSVSREKKESFPLTVTSAQKNPTAFYLCASSIGQAQRDEQFFGPGTRLTVL.

This clone was picked up one time. The chain links TRBV11-2 to TRBJ2-7, with D possibly TRBD2 on 5 matching bases. Germline loops: CDR1 SGHAT, CDR2 FQNNGV. The V and J ends lost 1 base and 0 bases respectively, with 10 bases between them. The CDR3 totals 15 residues. CDR3 sequence reads: CASSLAGISSYEQYF. Here the CDR3 DNA reads TGTGCCAGCAGCTTAGCGGGAATAAGCTCCTACGAGCAGTACTTC.

CDR3 sequence: CASSSRIGQFF. The CDR3 nucleotides read TGTGCCAGCAGCTCACGTATCGGGCAGTTCTTC. The chain uses TRBV11-3 and TRBJ2-1; D is unresolved. Germline CDR1 SGHNT, CDR2 YENEEA. This CDR3 is 11 amino acids long. V lost 4 bases, J lost 12 bases, and 10 bases lay in between. The whole variable domain, filled in from reference TRBV11-3 and TRBJ2-1, reads EAGVVQSPRYKIIEKKQPVAFWCNPISGHNTLYWYLQNLGQGPELLIRYENEEAVDDSQLPKDRFSAERLKGVDSTLKIQPAELGDSAVYLCASSSRIGQFFGPGTRLTVL.

The CDR3 coding sequence is TGTGCCTCCCCCACAGGATCTCATAATTCACCCCTCCACTTT. It specifies CASPTGSHNSPLHF. The V gene is TRBV6-5, the J gene TRBJ1-6; perhaps TRBD1 as D (5 bases). The CDR3 contains 14 residues. Between the trimmed V and J ends, which lost 11 bases and 5 bases, there was a span of 16 bases. The germline V gene has CDR1 MNHEY and CDR2 SVGAGI.

The chain joins TRBV11-2 to TRBJ1-6, with D perhaps TRBD1 (6 bases). CDR3 length: 15 amino acids. V lost 5 bases, J lost 10 bases, and 18 bases lay in between. CDR1 is SGHAT, CDR2 FQNNGV, per germline. The CDR3 nucleotides read TGTGCCAGCAGCGAACGCGGTCAGGGGAACTCACCCCTCCACTTT. Translated: CASSERGQGNSPLHF.

J is TRBJ2-7 and V is TRBV4-1; TRBD1 aligns across 7 bases. The length of the CDR3 is 16 residues. Unmatched junction bases numbered 11, after V lost 3 bases and J lost 3 bases. CDR1 and CDR2 from the germline V gene are MGHRA and YSYEKL. The CDR3 loop reads CASSQPTSNRGYEQYF. CDR3 coding DNA: TGCGCCAGCAGCCAGCCCACGTCGAACAGGGGCTACGAGCAGTACTTC.

The chain joins TRBV12-3 or TRBV12-4 to TRBJ1-2; 7 bases fit TRBD1. J gave up 8 bases and V 6 bases, and 9 bases lay outside the gene matches. The length of the CDR3 is 13 residues. The CDR3: CASSQTGDGGYTF. In nucleotides, the CDR3 is TGTGCCAGCAGCCAAACAGGGGACGGCGGCTACACCTTC.

The chain is built from TRBV5-4 and TRBJ2-1; D is unclear. The CDR3 runs to 16 residues. CDR1 SGHNT and CDR2 YYREEE come from the germline V gene (reference sequence). Trimming took 4 bases from V and 0 from J, leaving 14 bases between them. CDR3 protein: CASSLPPTNSYNEQFF. Here the CDR3 DNA reads TGTGCCAGCAGCCTCCCCCCAACCAACTCCTACAATGAGCAGTTCTTC.

The chain has TRBV7-9 and TRBJ1-6; 8 bases agree with TRBD1. The CDR3 spans 15 residues. Germline CDR1 SEHNR, CDR2 FQNEAQ (reference sequence). Trimming at V came to 8 bases and at J to 5 bases, leaving 8 bases not matched to a gene. CDR3 sequence (DNA): TGTGCCAGCGGAACAGGACAGGGTCATAATTCACCCCTCCACTTT. It specifies CASGTGQGHNSPLHF.

J is TRBJ1-6 and V is TRBV6-5, with 9 bases that match TRBD1. The germline gives CDR1 MNHEY, CDR2 SVGAGI. The CDR3 sequence is 15 residues long. Trimming took 5 bases from V and 5 from J; bases not matched to a gene: 4. CDR3 nucleotide sequence: TGTGCCAGCAGTACGTGGACAGGGGATAATTCACCCCTCCACTTT. Translating gives CASSTWTGDNSPLHF.